This T cell receptor (beta chain) is drawn from a study of persistence of HIV-infected CD4 T cells. Concerning this clone itself: Its cognate antigen is unknown.

The immunoSEQ assay was version 4, run in survey mode. The assay was immunoSEQ multiplex PCR, and TCRdb's table has in-frame clones only and misses some. The sample includes about 33,000 clones, about four fifths of them seen just once. Cells were stimulated with CMV-infected fibroblast lysates at 10 ug/mL. Sorted nonresponding memory CD4+ T cells were CD40L-negative, CD69-negative, CD45RO-high. V lost 1 base to trimming and J lost 2 bases, with 10 bases between them. The CDR3 runs to 15 residues. Germline V CDR1 and CDR2: LNHNV, YYDKDF (reference sequence). This receptor was taken from an adult woman with HIV who was CMV-seropositive. The chain links TRBV15 to TRBJ2-3; D possibly corresponds to TRBD2 (6 bases). Sequencing was performed on CD4+ T cells sorted from PBMCs after approximately 19-hour stimulation, taken from a patient who received antiretroviral therapy. CDR3 nucleotide sequence: TGTGCCACCAGCAGAGTCGGGGGACCCACAGATACGCAGTATTTT. It specifies CATSRVGGPTDTQYF.